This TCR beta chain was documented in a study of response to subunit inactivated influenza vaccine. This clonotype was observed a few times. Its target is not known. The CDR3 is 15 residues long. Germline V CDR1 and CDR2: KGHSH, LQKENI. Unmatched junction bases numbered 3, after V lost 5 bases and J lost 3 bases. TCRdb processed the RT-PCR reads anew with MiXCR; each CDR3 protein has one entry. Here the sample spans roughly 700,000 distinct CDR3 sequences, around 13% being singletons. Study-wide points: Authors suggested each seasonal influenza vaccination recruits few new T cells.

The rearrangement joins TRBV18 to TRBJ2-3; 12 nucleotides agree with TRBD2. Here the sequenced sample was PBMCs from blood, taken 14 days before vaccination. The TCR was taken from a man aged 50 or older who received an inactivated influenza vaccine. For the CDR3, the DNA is TGTGCCAGCTCAGCAACTAGCGGGGGGACAGATACGCAGTATTTT. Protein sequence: CASSATSGGTDTQYF.